This passage covers 23 T cell receptor beta chains from one sample sequenced in a study of immune heterogeneity within non-small cell lung tumors. The template consisted of bulk tumor genomic DNA, with 600 ng used per sample. Surgical sampling yielded several biopsies per primary tumor (spaced far apart). Untreated, newly diagnosed non-small cell lung cancer patients underwent curative surgery. It was with 32 V and 13 J primers that multiplex PCR amplified TCR beta CDR3. TCRdb called the multiplex PCR reads again in MiXCR, with one record for every CDR3 protein. The repertoire consists of roughly 5,000 distinct CDR3 sequences, with around 40% occurring once and the leading ten covering about 30%. Sequencing was performed on lung tumor tissue. These receptors originate from a woman between 45 and 60 years old with non-small cell lung cancer.

This clonotype turned up a few times. This may be a read error, as it is one base from a much larger clone. The chain is built from TRBV7-9 and TRBJ2-7; 9 nucleotides agree with TRBD1. The CDR3 runs to 15 residues. Germline CDR1 reads SEHNR; CDR2 reads FQNEAQ (reference sequence). The CDR3 region is CAISLNSGQGGEQYF. The CDR3 coding sequence is TGTGCCATCAGCTTGAATTCGGGACAGGGCGGCGAGCAGTACTTC.

This clonotype is medium-sized in the sample. The chain links TRBV5-1 to TRBJ1-3; 8 bases fit TRBD1. The length of the CDR3 is 15 residues. The germline CDR1 and CDR2 sequences are SGHRS and YFSETQ. The trim removed 4 bases at V and 2 bases at J, leaving 5 bases unmatched. The CDR3, as DNA: TGCGCCAGCAGCCCAAGGACAGGGACTGGAAACACCATATATTTT. This codes for CASSPRTGTGNTIYF. Filled out from reference TRBV5-1 and TRBJ1-3, the complete variable domain reads KAGVTQTPRYLIKTRGQQVTLSCSPISGHRSVSWYQQTPGQGLQFLFEYFSETQRNKGNFPGRFSGRQFSNSRSEMNVSTLELGDSALYLCASSPRTGTGNTIYFGEGSWLTVV.

V usage is TRBV11-3 and J usage is TRBJ2-7; TRBD1 aligns across 9 bases. Germline V CDR1 and CDR2: SGHNT, YENEEA. J was trimmed by 5 bases and V by 4 bases; bases with no gene match: 6. CDR3 length: 14 residues. The CDR3 region has the DNA TGTGCCAGCAGCTCACACAGGGGGCGGAACGAGCAGTACTTC. It yields the protein CASSSHRGRNEQYF.

By share, this clonotype ranks as medium-sized (0.01 to 0.1%). The V gene is TRBV20-1, the J gene TRBJ2-5, with TRBD2 identical over 14 bases. The CDR3 runs 18 residues. J gave up 5 bases and V 3 bases, and 14 bases lay outside the gene matches. Germline V gene sequence: CDR1 DFQATT, CDR2 SNEGSKA (reference sequence). CDR3 sequence: CSASRGVRGLAGEETQYF. The CDR3 coding sequence is TGCAGTGCTAGCAGGGGGGTTAGGGGACTAGCGGGAGAGGAGACCCAGTACTTC.

V and J are TRBV20-1 and TRBJ2-7; a possible D gene is TRBD1 (7 bases). CDR1 is DFQATT, CDR2 SNEGSKA, per germline (reference sequence). This CDR3 has 13 residues. Between the trimmed V and J ends, which lost 3 bases and 6 bases, there was a span of 15 bases. The CDR3 spells CSASEGAGSEQYF. The CDR3 bases are TGCAGTGCTAGTGAGGGGGCCGGGAGCGAGCAGTACTTC.

This chain links TRBV15 with TRBJ2-5, with 7 bases that match TRBD2. The trim removed 0 bases at V and 1 base at J, leaving 2 bases unmatched. The CDR3 sequence is 15 residues long. CDR1 LNHNV and CDR2 YYDKDF come from the germline V gene (reference sequence). The CDR3 DNA sequence: TGTGCCACCAGCAGAGATTGGGGGGGCCAAGAGACCCAGTACTTC. The encoded protein is CATSRDWGGQETQYF.

This clonotype has at least ten counts. The chain carries TRBV11-2 and TRBJ2-5; 10 bases fit TRBD1. Germline values: CDR1 SGHAT, CDR2 FQNNGV. There are 15 residues in the CDR3. J lost 2 bases, V lost 5 bases, and 5 bases had no gene match. DNA of the CDR3: TGTGCCAGCAGCCCGGGACAGGGGCATCAAGAGACCCAGTACTTC. Its translation: CASSPGQGHQETQYF.

This clonotype was seen a handful of times. V usage is TRBV7-8 and J usage is TRBJ2-3; D is ambiguous. V lost 6 bases and J lost 4, with 11 bases in between. The CDR3 runs to 13 residues. Per germline, CDR1 SGHVS and CDR2 FQNEAQ. The CDR3 DNA is TGTGCCAGCAGTTACAGCGTCCCAGATACGCAGTATTTT. It yields the protein CASSYSVPDTQYF.

This clonotype is medium-sized by share. The chain is built from TRBV12-3 or TRBV12-4 and TRBJ2-7; 9 bases are shared with TRBD1. The CDR3 length is 16 residues. Unmatched junction bases numbered 11, after V lost 3 bases and J lost 5 bases. CDR3 protein: CASSFYGQGKSHEQYF. The CDR3 region has the DNA TGTGCCAGCAGTTTCTACGGACAGGGGAAGTCCCACGAGCAGTACTTC.

This clonotype was detected a few times. This may arise from a read error, as a much more abundant clone is one base away. The DNA for the CDR3 is TGTGCCAGCAGTTTGGAGAGCACTAGGGATTCACCCCTCCACTTT. Protein sequence: CASSLESTRDSPLHF. The gene calls are TRBV27 and TRBJ1-6; D ambiguous. Trimming took 3 bases from V and 8 from J, leaving 14 bases between them. Looked up from germline, CDR1 is MNHEY and CDR2 is SMNVEV (reference sequence). The CDR3 covers 15 residues.

By share of the sample, this clonotype is medium-sized. The chain recombines TRBV7-6 with TRBJ2-3, with 7 bases aligning to TRBD1. V trimming: 4 bases; J trimming: 2 bases; junction bases outside the gene matches: 6. This CDR3 is 15 amino acids long. Germline CDR1 and CDR2: SGHVS and FNYEAQ. The CDR3 region is CASSSNRGNTDTQYF. In DNA, the CDR3 is TGTGCCAGCAGCTCCAACAGGGGAAACACAGATACGCAGTATTTT. The full variable domain, in which reference TRBV7-6 and TRBJ2-3 provide the parts outside the CDR3, is GAGVSQSPRYKVTKRGQDVALRCDPISGHVSLYWYRQALGQGPEFLTYFNYEAQQDKSGLPNDRFSAERPEGSISTLTIQRTEQRDSAMYRCASSSNRGNTDTQYFGPGTRLTVL.

This clonotype was detected ten times or more. The chain employs TRBV2 and TRBJ2-5; 8 positions match TRBD1. The CDR3 runs to 13 residues. Trimming took 6 bases from V and 5 from J; bases not matched to a gene: 5. Germline assignment: CDR1 SNHLY and CDR2 FYNNEI. In DNA form, the CDR3 reads TGTGCCAGCAGCCCCTGGGACAGGGAGACCCAGTACTTC. Translating it yields CASSPWDRETQYF.

This clonotype is termed medium-sized. The V call is TRBV10-3, the J call TRBJ1-1, with a weak D call TRBD1 (5 bases). Germline CDR1 ENHRY, CDR2 SYGVKD. The length of the CDR3 is 16 residues. V was pared by 4 bases and J by 0 bases, with 15 bases between. The CDR3 DNA reads TGTGCCATCAGTGGTGGTACGGGGCTGATGAACACTGAAGCTTTCTTT. As protein: CAISGGTGLMNTEAFF.

This clonotype is judged medium-sized. The chain uses TRBV5-1 and TRBJ2-7, with D perhaps given as TRBD1 or TRBD2 (5 bases each). Trimming removed 4 bases at V and 0 bases at J, with 11 bases between. Germline CDR1 SGHRS, CDR2 YFSETQ. The CDR3 extends over 14 amino acids. CDR3 loop: CASSQGPSSYEQYF. CDR3 DNA sequence: TGCGCCAGCAGCCAGGGACCGAGCTCCTACGAGCAGTACTTC.

V and J are TRBV20-1 and TRBJ2-7, with a weak D call TRBD2 (7 bases). CDR1 DFQATT and CDR2 SNEGSKA come from the germline V gene (reference sequence). Trimming took 6 bases from V and 2 from J, leaving 14 bases between them. This CDR3 contains 13 residues. The CDR3 DNA reads as TGCAGTGCCGGGGGGCAGGCAACCTACGAGCAGTACTTC. Its protein product is CSAGGQATYEQYF.

To note about this clonotype: The CDR3 ends on some other residue instead of the conserved phenylalanine or tryptophan, so this is likely a read error. The limits of the CDR3 on the DNA are not certain, so only TCRdb's listed CDR3 is given. This chain joins TRBV20-1 and TRBJ1-4; the table's TRBD1 call for D was not verified on the DNA. The CDR3 length equals 13 residues, ends included. Germline V gene sequence: CDR1 DFQATT, CDR2 SNEGSKA (reference sequence). CDR3 loop: CSANRDRGQKLFL.

Sample share makes this clonotype medium-sized. This chain connects TRBV24-1 to TRBJ2-1; 10 nucleotides match TRBD2. Germline CDR1 is KGHDR and CDR2 is SFDVKD. With 4 bases clipped from V and 9 bases from J, the junction kept 14 bases outside the gene matches. This CDR3 is built from 17 residues. CDR3 region: CATSEHIAGGRRGEQFF. Written as DNA, the CDR3 is TGTGCCACCAGTGAACACATAGCGGGAGGAAGAAGGGGTGAGCAGTTCTTC.

This clonotype is classed as medium-sized. This rearrangement joins TRBV2 to TRBJ2-5; D may correspond to TRBD1 or TRBD2 (5 bases each). Germline V gives CDR1 SNHLY, CDR2 FYNNEI. CDR3 length: 17 amino acids. With 1 base removed from V and 4 bases from J, the gap between germline ends came to 19 bases. CDR3 protein: CASSEVSGPEGTETQYF. CDR3 coding DNA: TGTGCCAGCAGTGAAGTCTCGGGGCCCGAGGGCACAGAGACCCAGTACTTC.

By frequency in the sample, this clonotype is medium-sized (0.01 to 0.1%). The V gene is TRBV5-4, the J gene TRBJ1-2; TRBD1 aligns across 7 bases. The germline gives CDR1 SGHNT, CDR2 YYREEE (reference sequence). This CDR3 region has 14 residues. The trim removed 3 bases at V and 3 bases at J, leaving 5 bases unmatched. CDR3 residues: CASSSFGTDYGYTF. DNA for the CDR3: TGTGCCAGCAGCTCCTTTGGGACAGACTATGGCTACACCTTC.

This clonotype was observed a few times. This chain uses TRBV3-1 with TRBJ2-7; tentatively, D is TRBD1 (6 bases). Per germline, CDR1 LGHDT and CDR2 YNNKEL (reference sequence). The CDR3 length is 13 residues. V was clipped by 6 bases and J by 2 bases, with 11 bases between them. The CDR3 region is CASSLRTAYEQYF. As DNA, the CDR3 is TGTGCCAGCAGTCTACGGACAGCCTACGAGCAGTACTTC.

By sample fraction, this clonotype is medium-sized. The V call is TRBV6-1, the J call TRBJ1-1, with TRBD1 matching 9 bases. The ends lost 10 bases at V and 3 bases at J; junction bases unmatched: 9. Germline values: CDR1 MNHNS, CDR2 SASEGT. CDR3 length equals 14 residues. CDR3 sequence: CATLPGDRDTEAFF. CDR3 sequence (DNA): TGTGCCACCCTTCCGGGGGACAGGGACACTGAAGCTTTCTTT.

This chain links TRBV20-1 with TRBJ1-5, with D uncertain. In germline, CDR1 is DFQATT, CDR2 SNEGSKA (reference sequence). The ends were cut back, 6 bases at V and 4 bases at J, with 10 bases in the middle. This CDR3 has 12 amino acids. CDR3 protein: CSAREINQPQHF. The CDR3 DNA reads as TGCAGTGCCCGGGAAATTAATCAGCCCCAGCATTTT.

The chain recombines TRBV6-1 with TRBJ2-1; D may be TRBD1 (5 bases). Trimming shortened V by 5 bases and J by 2 bases, and 22 bases separated the two germline ends. Germline V gives CDR1 MNHNS, CDR2 SASEGT. This CDR3 is built from 18 residues. The CDR3: CASSPYPNGWGPYNEQFF. The CDR3 DNA follows: TGTGCCAGCAGTCCGTACCCCAACGGGTGGGGCCCCTACAATGAGCAGTTCTTC.